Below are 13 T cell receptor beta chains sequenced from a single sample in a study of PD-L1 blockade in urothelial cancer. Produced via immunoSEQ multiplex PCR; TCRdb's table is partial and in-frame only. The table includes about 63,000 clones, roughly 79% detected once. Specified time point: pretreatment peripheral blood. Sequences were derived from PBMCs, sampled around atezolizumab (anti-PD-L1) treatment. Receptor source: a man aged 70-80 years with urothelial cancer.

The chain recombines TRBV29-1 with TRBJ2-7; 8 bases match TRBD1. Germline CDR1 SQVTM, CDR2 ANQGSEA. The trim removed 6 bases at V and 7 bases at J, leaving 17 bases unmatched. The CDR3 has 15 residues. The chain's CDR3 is CSVGTGEVGSGEQYF. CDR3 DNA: TGCAGCGTCGGGACAGGAGAAGTGGGTAGTGGTGAGCAGTACTTC.

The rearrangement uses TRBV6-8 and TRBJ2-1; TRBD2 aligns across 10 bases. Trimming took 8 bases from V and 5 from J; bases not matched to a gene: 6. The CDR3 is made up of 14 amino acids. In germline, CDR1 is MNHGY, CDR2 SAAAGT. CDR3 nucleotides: TGTGCCAGCCGTGTGGGACTAGCGAACAATGAGCAGTTCTTC. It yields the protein CASRVGLANNEQFF.

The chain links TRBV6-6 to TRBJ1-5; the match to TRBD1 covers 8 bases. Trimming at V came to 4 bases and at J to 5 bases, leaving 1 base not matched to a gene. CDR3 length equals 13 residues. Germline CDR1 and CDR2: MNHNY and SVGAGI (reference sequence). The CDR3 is CASSSTGDQPQHF. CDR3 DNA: TGTGCCAGCAGTTCGACAGGGGATCAGCCCCAGCATTTT.

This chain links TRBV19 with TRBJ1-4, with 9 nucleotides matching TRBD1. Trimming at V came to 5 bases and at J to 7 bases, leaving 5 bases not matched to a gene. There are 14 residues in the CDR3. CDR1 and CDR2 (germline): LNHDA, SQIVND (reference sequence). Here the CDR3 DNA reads TGTGCCAGTAGTCAACAGGGGGCAGGTGAAAAACTGTTTTTT. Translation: CASSQQGAGEKLFF.

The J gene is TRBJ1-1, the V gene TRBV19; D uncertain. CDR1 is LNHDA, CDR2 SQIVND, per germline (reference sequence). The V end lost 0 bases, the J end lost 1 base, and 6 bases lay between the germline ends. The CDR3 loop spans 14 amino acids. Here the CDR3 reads CASSIEAGNTEAFF. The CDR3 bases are TGTGCCAGTAGTATAGAAGCAGGGAACACTGAAGCTTTCTTT.

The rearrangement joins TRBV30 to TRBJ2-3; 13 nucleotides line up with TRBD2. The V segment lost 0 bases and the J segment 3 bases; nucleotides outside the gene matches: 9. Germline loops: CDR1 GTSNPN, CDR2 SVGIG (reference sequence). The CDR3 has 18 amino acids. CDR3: CAWSVRQGGLAGTDTQYF. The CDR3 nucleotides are TGTGCCTGGAGTGTACGACAGGGGGGACTAGCGGGGACAGATACGCAGTATTTT.

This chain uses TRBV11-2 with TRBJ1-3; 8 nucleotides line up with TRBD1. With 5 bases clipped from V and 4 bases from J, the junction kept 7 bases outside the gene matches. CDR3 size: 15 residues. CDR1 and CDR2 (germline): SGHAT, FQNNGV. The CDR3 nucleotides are TGTGCCAGCAGCGCGCGACAGGGGTTGGGAAACACCATATATTTT. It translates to CASSARQGLGNTIYF.

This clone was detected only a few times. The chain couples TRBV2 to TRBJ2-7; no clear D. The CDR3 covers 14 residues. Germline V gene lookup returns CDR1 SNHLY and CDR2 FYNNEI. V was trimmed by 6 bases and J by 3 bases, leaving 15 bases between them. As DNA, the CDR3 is TGTGCCAGCAGAGTATCTTCTAACCGCTACGAGCAGTACTTC. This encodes CASRVSSNRYEQYF.

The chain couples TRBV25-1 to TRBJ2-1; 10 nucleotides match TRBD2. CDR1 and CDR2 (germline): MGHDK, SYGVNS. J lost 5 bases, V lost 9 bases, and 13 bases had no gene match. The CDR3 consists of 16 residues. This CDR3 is CASPRASGSLNNEQFF. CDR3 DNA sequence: TGTGCCAGTCCTCGGGCTAGCGGGAGTCTCAACAATGAGCAGTTCTTC.

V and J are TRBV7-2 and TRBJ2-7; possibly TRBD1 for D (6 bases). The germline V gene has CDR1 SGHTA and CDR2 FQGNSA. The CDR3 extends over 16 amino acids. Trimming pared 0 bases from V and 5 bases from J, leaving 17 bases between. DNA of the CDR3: TGTGCCAGCAGCTTAGCCCATTCTACAGGGTTGAACGAGCAGTACTTC. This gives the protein CASSLAHSTGLNEQYF.

CDR3 DNA: TGTGCCAGCAGCGCCGAGGGGGCCGCCTACGAGCAGTACTTC. Its translation is CASSAEGAAYEQYF. V and J are TRBV5-4 and TRBJ2-7; 7 bases are shared with TRBD1. The CDR3 is 14 residues long. J was trimmed by 2 bases and V by 4 bases; bases with no gene match: 6. Germline loops: CDR1 SGHNT, CDR2 YYREEE (reference sequence).

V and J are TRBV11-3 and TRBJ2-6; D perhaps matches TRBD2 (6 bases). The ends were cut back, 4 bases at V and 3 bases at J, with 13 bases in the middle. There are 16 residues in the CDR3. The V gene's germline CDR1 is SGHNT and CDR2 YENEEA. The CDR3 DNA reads TGTGCCAGCAGCTCTCGGGGGTCGGGTGGGGCCAACGTCCTGACTTTC. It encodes CASSSRGSGGANVLTF.

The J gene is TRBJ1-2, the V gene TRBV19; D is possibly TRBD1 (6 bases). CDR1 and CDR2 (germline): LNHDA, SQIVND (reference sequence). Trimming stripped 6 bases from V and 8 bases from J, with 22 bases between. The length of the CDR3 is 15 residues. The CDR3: CASSRAGVRVEGYTF. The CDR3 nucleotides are TGTGCCAGTAGCCGGGCAGGGGTAAGAGTGGAGGGCTACACCTTC. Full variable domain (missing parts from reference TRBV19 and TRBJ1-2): DGGITQSPKYLFRKEGQNVTLSCEQNLNHDAMYWYRQDPGQGLRLIYYSQIVNDFQKGDIAEGYSVSREKKESFPLTVTSAQKNPTAFYLCASSRAGVRVEGYTFGSGTRLTVV.